This TCR beta chain stems from a study of shared T cell receptors in the human thymus. Germline V gene data show CDR1 as MDHEN and CDR2 as SYDVKM. V lost 5 bases to trimming and J lost 1 base, with 18 bases between them. CDR3 length: 16 amino acids. TCRdb's table, derived via immunoSEQ multiplex PCR, lists solely in-frame clones and lacks some. There are about 660,000 clones in the sample; more than 70% occur only once, and just under 0.0095% lies in the top ten. The sample also formed part of further work on human thymus T cells. That report adds: Resections obtained during corrective heart surgery supplied the thymus tissue. Thymic and blood repertoires appeared to carry a bias in their V and J gene usage. Thymic repertoires from unrelated individuals overlapped highly, related research reported.

The receptor was derived from a boy younger than two with a congenital heart defect. The genes are TRBV28 and TRBJ2-7; tentatively, D is TRBD2 (6 bases). The sequencing input was thymocytes. The CDR3 coding sequence is TGTGCCAGCAGTATCCCAGGAGGGTCATTTTCCTACGAGCAGTACTTC. The encoded protein is CASSIPGGSFSYEQYF. Based on the CDR3 plus reference TRBV28 and TRBJ2-7, the full variable domain is DVKVTQSSRYLVKRTGEKVFLECVQDMDHENMFWYRQDPGLGLRLIYFSYDVKMKEKGDIPEGYSVSREKKERFSLILESASTNQTSMYLCASSIPGGSFSYEQYFGPGTRLTVT.